The text below deals with one TCR beta chain. This specimen comes from a study of blood T cell repertoires in COVID-19. At the level of the study: Material from acute and convalescent COVID-19 was sourced from the United States, Italy and Spain.

In the authors' methods: Reference gene primer amplification yielded estimated nucleated cell counts. Repertoires were generated with immunoSEQ multiplex PCR, while TCRdb's copy carries only in-frame clones and drops some. D and trimming were read from the DNA, whereas the V and J calls and clone size are those reported in that table. The data hold over 85,000 clones, with about nine tenths observed a single time. Sequencing input: peripheral blood. The receptor was derived from a woman of 80 years or more with acute or convalescent COVID-19.

Written as DNA, the CDR3 is TGTGCCAGCAGCAAATCGGGTTACGCATACAATGAGCAGTTCTTC. It translates to CASSKSGYAYNEQFF. The chain has TRBV11-2 and TRBJ2-1, with D unclear. Trimming stripped 5 bases from V and 4 bases from J, with 15 bases between. CDR1 is SGHAT and CDR2 is FQNNGV in the germline V gene. The CDR3 covers 15 residues.